The sequence of this T cell receptor (beta chain) was determined in a study of CXCR3-negative and CXCR3-positive naive CD8 T cells (dated by TCRdb to about 2019). Regarding the complete study: In total, some 140 million TRB reads were obtained, which works out to roughly 1.5 +/- 0.3 million reads per library. Diversity and physicochemical repertoire analyses covered approximately 10 donors pooled from two independent experiments. For the TRBV-TRBJ cluster analysis, the naive subsets came from 5 donors, while the memory cells came from 3 donors. Broader findings and caveats from the paper: Because CXCR3 expression was partially decreased after cryopreservation, freshly isolated PBMCs were used for most assays. TRB CDR3s from CXCR3-positive naive cells showed higher hydrophobicity (lower Kidera factor 4), lower energy, and higher strength and volume indices than CXCR3-negative naive cells. Because surface CD5, which is linked to self-reactivity in mice, was comparable between the naive subsets, TCR interaction strength was also inferred from the physicochemical properties of TRB CDR3s. Naive CXCR3-negative and CXCR3-positive cells from the same donor showed similar TRBV-TRBJ usage, whereas memory cells showed distinct patterns. Comparably high repertoire diversity was found in both naive subsets, whereas much lower repertoire diversity was found in memory CD8+ T cells.

These reads were obtained on a NextSeq 550. The Human TCR Profiling Kit (MiLaboratory) was used to prepare UMI-labeled 5' RACE TRB cDNA libraries. The full amount of extracted RNA was used for cDNA synthesis, and the full amount of resulting cDNA was used for PCR amplification. Libraries were prepared in parallel with an identical number of PCR cycles. The authors' analysis ran thus. With a minimum of two reads required per UMI, MIGEC and MiXCR pulled out about 53,000 +/- 10,000 unique UMI-labeled TRB cDNA molecules from each library. On average, each library contained approximately 40,000 +/- 10,000 functional in-frame TRB CDR3 nucleotide clonotypes without stop codons. After downsampling to 5000 UMI-labeled TRB molecules per sample, diversity metrics, including normalized Shannon-Wiener and Chao1, were computed in VDJtools. Clonotype-size-weighted physicochemical properties of the central five CDR3 residues (interaction energy, strength, volume and Kidera factor 4) were computed in VDJtools. Based on TCRdb reprocessing of the reads, there is one entry per CDR3 protein sequence, and DNA is missing. Clone size and V and J calls follow TCRdb, not the original study. The sample has more than 100,000 distinct CDR3 sequences on record. The leading ten clones occupy roughly 0.41% of the sample.

About this clonotype itself: The antigen this receptor binds is unknown.

Sequences MDHEN (CDR1) and SYDVKM (CDR2) are obtained from the germline V gene. Measured from the cysteine to the phenylalanine, the CDR3 is 15 residues long. No DNA is listed. Each CD8+ T cell subset was flow-sorted in triplicate, with roughly 300,000 cells per subset placed directly into RLT lysis buffer. To exclude memory contaminants, naive CD8+ T cells were stringently defined as CD45RO-CCR7+CD27+CD95-. Standard density gradient centrifugation was used to isolate peripheral blood mononuclear cells from buffy coats. A FACSAria III was used to flow-sort naive CD8+ T cells into CXCR3-negative and CXCR3-positive populations. Total RNA was extracted from sorted cells using an RNeasy Mini Kit.

The chain uses TRBV28 and TRBJ2-7; the D call from TCRdb, TRBD1, cannot be confirmed without DNA. Sequenced material: naive CXCR3+ CD8+ T cells from blood. This specimen's cell subset or site label, per the study, means: CD45RO-CCR7+CD27+CD95- naive CD8+ T cells expressing CXCR3 (TNR3+). The receptor was isolated from a human donor in good health. Some clones in this sample may be carry-over from other donors' samples. The CDR3: CASSADRVTIYEQYF.